These 30 T cell receptor beta chains share one sample of origin, sequenced in a study of patients and donors after allogeneic stem cell transplantation. TCRdb re-called the RT-PCR reads through MiXCR, storing one row per CDR3 protein. The profile shows about a million distinct CDR3 sequences, about a sixth of them singletons. The source material was blood, either unsorted or a sorted T cell fraction (not recorded which). The receptors come from a human donor who was either an allogeneic HSCT recipient or a stem cell or donor lymphocyte infusion donor (not recorded which). It is not recorded whose cells these are; they may come from a transplant donor.

CDR3 region: CATKTGTAEETQYF. CDR3 sequence (DNA): TGTGCCACCAAAACCGGGACGGCAGAAGAGACCCAGTACTTC. The chain is built from TRBV6-1 and TRBJ2-5; the D call may be TRBD1 or TRBD2 (5 bases each). Trimming took 10 bases from V and 3 from J, leaving 18 bases between them. The CDR3 totals 14 residues. The germline V gene encodes CDR1 MNHNS and CDR2 SASEGT.

This clonotype showed up just a few times. The chain is built from TRBV6-1 and TRBJ1-2; maybe TRBD1 (6 bases). Germline CDR1 MNHNS, CDR2 SASEGT. This CDR3 contains 13 residues. V was clipped by 6 bases and J by 8 bases, with 16 bases between them. CDR3 sequence: CASSPQQGRGYTF. The CDR3 coding sequence is TGTGCCAGCAGCCCTCAACAGGGCCGCGGCTACACCTTC.

This clonotype has just a few counts. This sequence joins TRBV7-6 and TRBJ2-3, with D perhaps TRBD1 or TRBD2 (5 bases each). The CDR3 consists of 20 residues. Germline CDR1 and CDR2: SGHVS and FNYEAQ. The V end lost 1 base, the J end lost 0 bases, and 23 bases lay between the germline ends. The CDR3 loop is CASSLGRFFGKGISTDTQYF. The CDR3 bases are TGTGCCAGCAGCTTAGGTCGGTTCTTCGGGAAGGGGATAAGCACAGATACGCAGTATTTT.

The V call is TRBV20-1, the J call TRBJ2-1, with D perhaps TRBD1 (5 bases). CDR1 DFQATT and CDR2 SNEGSKA come from the germline V gene (reference sequence). The CDR3 covers 16 residues. V lost 3 bases and J 4 bases, leaving 19 bases between the germline ends. CDR3 sequence: CSASPVRGARYNEQFF. The CDR3 coding sequence is TGCAGTGCTAGTCCCGTAAGGGGCGCACGGTACAATGAGCAGTTCTTC.

V usage is TRBV18 and J usage is TRBJ2-5; TRBD1 agrees at 8 bases. Germline V gives CDR1 KGHSH, CDR2 LQKENI. This CDR3 contains 15 residues. V trimming: 2 bases; J trimming: 4 bases; junction bases outside the gene matches: 6. The CDR3, as DNA: TGTGCCAGCTCACCAAACCAGGGGGCGCGAGAGACCCAGTACTTC. Its protein product is CASSPNQGARETQYF.

This clonotype was seen only a few times. The chain couples TRBV7-9 to TRBJ2-5; a weak D match, TRBD2 (6 bases). V was pared by 5 bases and J by 2 bases, with 18 bases between. This CDR3 region has 16 residues. The germline CDR1 and CDR2 sequences are SEHNR and FQNEAQ (reference sequence). CDR3 nucleotide sequence: TGTGCCAGCAGCCTACTCCCGGGACTCCTACAAGAGACCCAGTACTTC. It codes for CASSLLPGLLQETQYF.

V is TRBV6-6 and J is TRBJ2-6; D is undetermined. This CDR3 has 12 residues. The V gene lost 3 bases and the J gene lost 15 bases, with 12 bases spanning the gap. Germline loops: CDR1 MNHNY, CDR2 SVGAGI (reference sequence). The CDR3 spells CASSYSPAGLTF. CDR3 DNA: TGTGCCAGCAGTTATAGCCCAGCAGGCCTGACTTTC.

Here the CDR3 reads CASSLWGKGNQPQHF. In nucleotides, the CDR3 is TGTGCCAGCAGTTTGTGGGGGAAAGGCAATCAGCCCCAGCATTTT. The V and J genes are TRBV12-3 or TRBV12-4 and TRBJ1-5; tentatively, D is TRBD1 (5 bases). V was cut by 3 bases and J by 2 bases, with 11 bases left in between. This CDR3 spans 15 amino acids.

V is TRBV7-8 and J is TRBJ1-1; 7 nucleotides line up with TRBD1. The ends lost 5 bases at V and 4 bases at J; junction bases unmatched: 13. Germline CDR1 is SGHVS and CDR2 is FQNEAQ. There are 16 residues in the CDR3. CDR3 sequence: CASSRQTTGVSTEAFF. In nucleotides, the CDR3 is TGTGCCAGCAGCCGTCAGACCACAGGGGTGAGCACTGAAGCTTTCTTT. The entire variable domain, with the rest obtained from reference TRBV7-8 and TRBJ1-1, is as follows: GAGVSQSPRYKVAKRGQDVALRCDPISGHVSLFWYQQALGQGPEFLTYFQNEAQLDKSGLPSDRFFAERPEGSVSTLKIQRTQQEDSAVYLCASSRQTTGVSTEAFFGQGTRLTVV.

This clonotype showed up just a few times. V usage is TRBV11-2 and J usage is TRBJ2-7; 11 positions match TRBD2. CDR1 SGHAT and CDR2 FQNNGV come from the germline V gene. The CDR3 spans 17 residues. V shed 4 bases, J shed 2 bases, and the junction held 10 bases outside the gene matches. CDR3 DNA sequence: TGTGCCAGCAGCTCGGGGATTGCGGGACTAGCGGCCTACGAGCAGTACTTC. Residues: CASSSGIAGLAAYEQYF.

Many counts were recorded for this clonotype. The chain is built from TRBV5-1 and TRBJ1-5; weak D call: TRBD1 (6 bases). Looked up from germline, CDR1 is SGHRS and CDR2 is YFSETQ. The CDR3 spans 14 residues. The V end was cut by 4 bases, the J end by 4 bases, with 12 bases between. DNA of the CDR3: TGCGCCAGCAGCCTGGACAGCCTGAATCAGCCCCAGCATTTT. Protein: CASSLDSLNQPQHF.

This chain joins TRBV4-1 and TRBJ2-7, with 7 bases fitting TRBD1. Losses at the gene ends were 3 bases for V and 6 bases for J; bases not matched to a gene: 14. This CDR3 spans 16 amino acids. CDR1 and CDR2 from the germline V gene are MGHRA and YSYEKL. CDR3 bases: TGCGCCAGCAGCCAGATCCTTCGGGACAGACGGGGCGAGCAGTACTTC. Translating gives CASSQILRDRRGEQYF.

This clonotype was found many times. CDR3 amino acids: CASSLTGTGDEQYF. DNA for the CDR3: TGTGCCAGCAGTTTAACTGGGACAGGGGACGAGCAGTACTTC. The V and J genes are TRBV27 and TRBJ2-7; 10 bases map to TRBD1. Trimming took 2 bases from V and 5 from J; bases not matched to a gene: 3. Germline CDR1 reads MNHEY; CDR2 reads SMNVEV (reference sequence). The CDR3 is made up of 14 amino acids.

This sequence joins TRBV4-1 and TRBJ2-4; TRBD1 matches at 8 bases. This CDR3 has 15 residues. Trimming at V came to 0 bases and at J to 7 bases, leaving 5 bases not matched to a gene. Germline lookup yields CDR1 MGHRA and CDR2 YSYEKL. The CDR3 here is CASSQERDRSNIQYF. The CDR3 region has the DNA TGCGCCAGCAGCCAAGAACGGGACAGGAGCAACATTCAGTACTTC.

This clonotype has a handful of counts. The chain joins TRBV9 to TRBJ2-4, with no clear D. Germline V gene sequence: CDR1 SGDLS, CDR2 YYNGEE. The CDR3 is made up of 16 amino acids. V was shortened by 0 bases and J by 1 base, with 11 bases between the two germline ends. CDR3: CASSVDVLGAKNIQYF. In DNA form, the CDR3 reads TGTGCCAGCAGCGTAGATGTTCTGGGGGCCAAAAACATTCAGTACTTC.

This rearrangement joins TRBV11-3 to TRBJ2-7, with TRBD1 matching 8 bases. The CDR3 has 15 amino acids. The germline V gene encodes CDR1 SGHNT and CDR2 YENEEA. Losses at the gene ends were 7 bases for V and 0 bases for J; bases not matched to a gene: 8. In DNA, the CDR3 is TGTGCCAGCATGGGGACAGGACAGGACTCCTACGAGCAGTACTTC. Translating gives CASMGTGQDSYEQYF.

This sequence joins TRBV20-1 and TRBJ1-5; D gene unclear. There are 17 residues in the CDR3. The germline V gene encodes CDR1 DFQATT and CDR2 SNEGSKA (reference sequence). Trimming removed 0 bases at V and 0 bases at J, with 15 bases between. The DNA of the CDR3 is TGCAGTGCTAGAGATCGTCGGACCGGTGATAGCAATCAGCCCCAGCATTTT. It yields the protein CSARDRRTGDSNQPQHF.

The sample holds a few counts of this clonotype. The V call is TRBV28, the J call TRBJ2-7, with 8 nucleotides matching TRBD1. The germline V gene has CDR1 MDHEN and CDR2 SYDVKM. The CDR3 runs to 16 residues. V shed 6 bases, J shed 6 bases, and the junction held 16 bases outside the gene matches. CDR3 in DNA: TGTGCCAGCAGCCTCCTTCCGGGACAGGCGGAGAGCGAGCAGTACTTC. Its protein product is CASSLLPGQAESEQYF.

This clonotype was picked up many times. One base away lies a much larger clone, so this may be a sequencing read error. The chain employs TRBV5-1 and TRBJ1-1; TRBD1 matches at 8 bases. The CDR3 spans 14 residues. CDR1 and CDR2 (germline): SGHRS, YFSETQ. Germline trimming cut 0 bases from V and 3 bases from J; bases unmatched to any gene: 1. The CDR3 bases are TGCGCCAGCAGCTTGGGACAGGGGCACACTGAAGCTTTCTTT. Residues: CASSLGQGHTEAFF.

The rearrangement links TRBV21-1 to TRBJ2-4; TRBD1, the table's D call, lacks a check against the DNA. TRBV21-1 is a documented pseudogene. This CDR3 region has 14 residues. CDR3: CASISGQNKNIQYF. CDR3 nucleotides: TGTGCCAGCATCTCCGGACAGAATAAAAACATTCAGTACTTC.

This clonotype is a singleton in its sample. This rearrangement joins TRBV5-8 to TRBJ1-1; D is uncertain. CDR1 and CDR2 (germline): SGHTS, YDEGEE. V shed 2 bases and J shed 1 base, with 18 bases lying between them. The CDR3 spans 17 residues. The CDR3 sequence: CASSLRRFQSPNTEAFF. CDR3 sequence (DNA): TGTGCCAGCAGCTTACGGAGATTTCAGAGTCCGAACACTGAAGCTTTCTTT.

This clonotype has more than one count but fewer than ten. The DNA for the CDR3 is TGTGCCAGCAGCCGCGGACAGGGTTACACTGAAGCTTTCTTT. It is translated as CASSRGQGYTEAFF. This rearrangement joins TRBV6-1 to TRBJ1-1; 8 positions agree with TRBD1. Germline V gives CDR1 MNHNS, CDR2 SASEGT. Unmatched junction bases numbered 6, after V lost 6 bases and J lost 3 bases. This CDR3 region has 14 residues.

This clonotype was seen only a few times. The missing conserved phenylalanine or tryptophan at the end of this CDR3 makes a read error likely. It is unclear where the CDR3 begins or ends on the DNA, so no DNA is shown, and the CDR3 is as TCRdb lists it. The chain employs TRBV6-5 and TRBJ2-7; TRBD1 is taken as the D call from the table, unchecked against the DNA. With termini counted, the CDR3 has 8 amino acids. CDR1 is MNHEY and CDR2 is SVGAGI in the germline V gene. Here the CDR3 reads CASSPGTI.

This clonotype was picked up a small number of times. The chain carries TRBV10-3 and TRBJ1-1, with no clear D. The CDR3 has 14 residues. The V end lost 2 bases, the J end lost 5 bases, and 12 bases lay between the germline ends. Per germline, CDR1 ENHRY and CDR2 SYGVKD. The CDR3 here is CAISEGWGSTEAFF. DNA of the CDR3: TGTGCCATCAGTGAGGGGTGGGGAAGTACTGAAGCTTTCTTT.

This clonotype was counted between two and nine times. The J gene is TRBJ2-5, the V gene TRBV4-1; TRBD1 agrees at 10 bases. Losses at the gene ends were 0 bases for V and 5 bases for J; bases not matched to a gene: 3. Germline CDR1 and CDR2: MGHRA and YSYEKL. The CDR3 loop spans 15 amino acids. For the CDR3, the DNA is TGCGCCAGCAGCCAAGATCGGGGACAGGGGGAGACCCAGTACTTC. As protein: CASSQDRGQGETQYF.

This clonotype showed up just a few times. This rearrangement joins TRBV11-1 to TRBJ2-3; D gene unclear. Germline CDR1 SGHAT, CDR2 FQDESV (reference sequence). Trimming shortened V by 4 bases and J by 0 bases, and 17 bases separated the two germline ends. The CDR3 is made up of 17 amino acids. The CDR3 DNA reads TGTGCCAGCAGCTCCGACGACTGGCGGCCTAGCACAGATACGCAGTATTTT. The encoded protein is CASSSDDWRPSTDTQYF.

This clonotype was detected a few times. V is TRBV20-1 and J is TRBJ1-1; no firm D call. There are 11 residues in the CDR3. Trimming left V 0 bases short and J 10 bases short, with 9 bases between. Looked up from germline, CDR1 is DFQATT and CDR2 is SNEGSKA (reference sequence). CDR3 amino acids: CSAREQLGAFF. DNA for the CDR3: TGCAGTGCTAGAGAGCAGCTTGGAGCTTTCTTT.

This clonotype appeared a few times. The rearrangement joins TRBV20-1 to TRBJ2-7, with D unclear. The CDR3 is 14 amino acids. From germline, CDR1 is DFQATT and CDR2 SNEGSKA (reference sequence). The germline V and J ends were trimmed by 0 bases and 2 bases, with 11 bases remaining between them. The CDR3 DNA sequence: TGCAGTGCTAGAGATGTGGCCCACACCTACGAGCAGTACTTC. Translation gives CSARDVAHTYEQYF.

In this sample, this clonotype turned up a few times. This chain joins TRBV20-1 and TRBJ2-1; 7 bases map to TRBD2. CDR1 DFQATT and CDR2 SNEGSKA come from the germline V gene (reference sequence). V shed 6 bases, J shed 3 bases, and the junction held 8 bases outside the gene matches. This CDR3 has 14 amino acids. CDR3 loop: CSALGSSGYNEQFF. The CDR3 nucleotides read TGCAGTGCCCTAGGTTCTAGCGGCTACAATGAGCAGTTCTTC.

V usage is TRBV20-1 and J usage is TRBJ2-7; TRBD2 matches at 9 bases. CDR3 length equals 13 residues. Trimming at V came to 6 bases and at J to 5 bases, leaving 8 bases not matched to a gene. Germline-derived CDR1 and CDR2 are DFQATT and SNEGSKA (reference sequence). The CDR3 DNA follows: TGCAGTGCCCCCAGCGGGAGGTTCGACGAGCAGTACTTC. This encodes CSAPSGRFDEQYF.